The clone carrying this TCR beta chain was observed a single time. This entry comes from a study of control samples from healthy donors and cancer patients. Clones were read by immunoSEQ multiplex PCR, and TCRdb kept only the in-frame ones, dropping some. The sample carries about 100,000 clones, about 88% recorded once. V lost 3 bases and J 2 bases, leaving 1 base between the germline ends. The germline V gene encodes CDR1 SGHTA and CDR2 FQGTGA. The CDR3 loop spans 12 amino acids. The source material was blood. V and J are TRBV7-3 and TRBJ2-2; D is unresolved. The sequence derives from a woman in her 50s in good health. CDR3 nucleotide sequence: TGTGCCAGCAGCTTCAACACCGGGGAGCTGTTTTTT. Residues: CASSFNTGELFF.